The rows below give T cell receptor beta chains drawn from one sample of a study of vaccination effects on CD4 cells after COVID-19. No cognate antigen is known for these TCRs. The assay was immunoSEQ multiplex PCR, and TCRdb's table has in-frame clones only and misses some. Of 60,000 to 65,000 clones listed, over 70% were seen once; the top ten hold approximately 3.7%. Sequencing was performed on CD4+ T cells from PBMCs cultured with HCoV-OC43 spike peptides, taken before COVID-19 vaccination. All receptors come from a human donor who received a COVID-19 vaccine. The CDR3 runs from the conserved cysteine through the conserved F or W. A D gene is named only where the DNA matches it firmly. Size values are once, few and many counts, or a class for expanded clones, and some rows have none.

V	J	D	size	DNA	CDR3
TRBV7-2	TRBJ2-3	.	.	TGTGCCAGCAGCTTGGGGATTTACAGCACAGATACGCAGTATTTT	CASSLGIYSTDTQYF
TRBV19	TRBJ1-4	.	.	TGTGCCAGTAGTATTTGGGAACCAACTAATGAAAAACTGTTTTTT	CASSIWEPTNEKLFF
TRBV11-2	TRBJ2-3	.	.	TGTGCCAGCAGCTTCGATAAGACAAGGATTACAGATACGCAGTATTTT	CASSFDKTRITDTQYF
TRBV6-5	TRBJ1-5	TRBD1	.	TGTGCCAGCAGGACAGGGGACAGCAATCAGCCCCAGCATTTT	CASRTGDSNQPQHF
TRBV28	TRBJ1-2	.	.	TGTGCCAGCAGTTCCCAAGGGCGCGGCTACACCTTC	CASSSQGRGYTF
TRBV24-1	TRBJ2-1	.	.	TGTGCCACCAGTGATTCCGTAACTAGGGATGAGCAGTTCTTC	CATSDSVTRDEQFF
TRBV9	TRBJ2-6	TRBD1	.	TGTGCCAGCAGCGTCACAGGGGCTGGGGCCAACGTCCTGACTTTC	CASSVTGAGANVLTF
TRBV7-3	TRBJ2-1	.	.	TGTGCCAGCAGCTTAAACACGTACAATGAGCAGTTCTTC	CASSLNTYNEQFF
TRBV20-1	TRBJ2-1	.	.	TGCAGTGCTAGTAGGGCGGGGGCCAACTCCTACAATGAGCAGTTCTTC	CSASRAGANSYNEQFF
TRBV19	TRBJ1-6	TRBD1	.	TGTGCCAGTAGTATTGGGGACAGGGATAATTCACCCCTCCACTTT	CASSIGDRDNSPLHF
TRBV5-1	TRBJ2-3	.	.	TGCGCCAGCAGCTTGACAAGCAACCGGGGTTCCGTGGATACGCAGTATTTT	CASSLTSNRGSVDTQYF
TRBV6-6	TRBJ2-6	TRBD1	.	TGTGCCAGCAGTTCCTACGACAGGGCTGGGGCCAACGTCCTGACTTTC	CASSSYDRAGANVLTF
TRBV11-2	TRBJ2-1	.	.	TGTGCCAGCAGCTTAGTCTACCGGGACAATGAGCAGTTCTTC	CASSLVYRDNEQFF
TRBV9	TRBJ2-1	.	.	TGTGCCAGCAGCCCGATCTTGGGACAAGCTGTTCCCTATGAGCAGTTCTTC	CASSPILGQAVPYEQFF
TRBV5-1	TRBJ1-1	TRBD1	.	TGCGCCAGCAGCTCTCAGGGGGCTGGTGGTGAAGCTTTCTTT	CASSSQGAGGEAFF
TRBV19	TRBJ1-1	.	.	TGTGCCAGTAGTACCCAATTGAACACTGAAGCTTTCTTT	CASSTQLNTEAFF
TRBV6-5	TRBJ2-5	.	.	TGTGCCACCGCGTCAGGACCGCACGAATACTTC	CATASGPHEYF
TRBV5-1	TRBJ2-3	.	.	TGCGCCAGCAGCTCTCCCCGGGGGGCTAGCACAGATACGCAGTATTTT	CASSSPRGASTDTQYF
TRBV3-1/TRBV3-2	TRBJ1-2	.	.	TGTGCCAGCAGCCTTGGACAGACCTTCTACACCTTC	CASSLGQTFYTF
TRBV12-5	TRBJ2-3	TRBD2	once	TGTGCTAGTGGTTTGGCAAGGACTAGCGGTAGCACAGATACGCAGTATTTT	CASGLARTSGSTDTQYF